This T cell receptor delta chain originates from a study of Vδ1+ human thymocytes. The template was reverse-transcribed extracted RNA. Multiplex PCR used pooled V-gene forward primers and a constant-region reverse primer to amplify CDR3s. TCRdb re-analyzed the multiplex PCR reads via CATT. Here the sample spans over 45,000 delta-chain clones, roughly 15% being singletons. This clone was detected once. What it binds is not known. CDR3 length: 19 amino acids. CDR1 is TSWWSYY and CDR2 is QGS in the germline V gene. Trimming removed 0 bases from V and 3 bases from J; junction bases left unmatched: 11. Alphabeta T cells were depleted, then CD3+ Vdelta1+ Vdelta2- thymocytes were FACS-sorted. Study-level results: Donors shared many TRG clonotypes but few TRD clonotypes. Thymic TRG and TRD repertoires appeared highly polyclonal, with Gaussian CDR3 length distributions. Unexpected Vdelta2 sequences could cause misinterpretation of bulk repertoire data.

The chain is built from TRDV1 and TRDJ1; 12 bases are shared with TRDD3. This TCR was sampled from a boy under three years old who had congenital heart surgery. Sequencing was done on a sample of Vdelta1+ gamma-delta thymocytes from the thymus. Stated subset: FACS-sorted CD3+ TCRalphabeta- TCRVdelta1+ TCRVdelta2- thymocytes. In nucleotides, the CDR3 is TGTGCTCTTGGGGAACTAGTGAACTTCTACTGGGGGATACCCGATAAACTCATCTTT. Amino acid sequence: CALGELVNFYWGIPDKLIF.